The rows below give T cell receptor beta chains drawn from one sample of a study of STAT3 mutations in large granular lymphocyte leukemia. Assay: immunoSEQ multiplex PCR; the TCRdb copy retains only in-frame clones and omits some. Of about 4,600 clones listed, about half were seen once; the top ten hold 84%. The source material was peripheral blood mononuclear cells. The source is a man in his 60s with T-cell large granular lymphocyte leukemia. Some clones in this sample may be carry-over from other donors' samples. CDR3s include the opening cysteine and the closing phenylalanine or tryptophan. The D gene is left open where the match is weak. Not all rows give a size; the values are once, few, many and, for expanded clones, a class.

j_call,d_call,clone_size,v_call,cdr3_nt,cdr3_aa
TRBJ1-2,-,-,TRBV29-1,TGCAGCGTCTCCCCCTTCGGACAGACAGAAGGCTACACCTTC,CSVSPFGQTEGYTF
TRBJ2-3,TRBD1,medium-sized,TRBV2,TGTGCCAGCAGAGAAGACAGGGCCCCCCAGTTCACGCAGTATTTT,CASREDRAPQFTQYF
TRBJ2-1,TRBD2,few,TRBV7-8,TGTGCCAGCAGCCCAATAGCGGGGTTCGGGAATGAGCAGTTCTTC,CASSPIAGFGNEQFF
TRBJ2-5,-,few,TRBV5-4,TGTGCCAGCAGCTTGGGAGCGGAGCTACAAGAGACCCAGTACTTC,CASSLGAELQETQYF
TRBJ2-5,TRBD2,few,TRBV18,TGTGCCAGCTCACCGTCCTCGGGGCGGGGGAAACAAGAGACCCAGTACTTC,CASSPSSGRGKQETQYF
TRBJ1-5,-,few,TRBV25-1,TGTGCCAGCAGCCAAGACGGGAATCAGCCCCAGCATTTT,CASSQDGNQPQHF
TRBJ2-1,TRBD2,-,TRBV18,TGTGCCAGCTCACCCCGGGAGGGTTCCTACAATGAGCAGTTCTTC,CASSPREGSYNEQFF
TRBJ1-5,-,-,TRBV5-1,TGCGCCAGCAGCTTGGGTGTTGGGAATAGCAATCAGCCCCAGCATTTT,CASSLGVGNSNQPQHF
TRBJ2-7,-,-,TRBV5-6,TGTGCCAGCAGCCCCGCCGGGAGAGCCAATTACGAGCAGTACTTC,CASSPAGRANYEQYF
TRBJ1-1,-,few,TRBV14,TGTGCCAGCCGTCACTTGGGAACTGAAGCTTTCTTT,CASRHLGTEAFF
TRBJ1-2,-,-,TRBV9,TGTGCCAGCAGCGTAGCTGTTGGGTTTGGCTACACCTTC,CASSVAVGFGYTF
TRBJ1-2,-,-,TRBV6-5,TGTGCCAGCAGGGGTATTACCTATGGCTACACCTTC,CASRGITYGYTF
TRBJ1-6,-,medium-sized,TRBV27,TGTGCCAGCAGTTTATCAAGGGATTCACCCCTCCACTTT,CASSLSRDSPLHF
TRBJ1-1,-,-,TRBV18,TGTGCCAGCGCCCCCGGCACGGCTGAAGCTTTCTTT,CASAPGTAEAFF
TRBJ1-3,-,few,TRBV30,TGTGCCTGGAAAGGGTCAGACCTCTCTGGAAACACCATATATTTT,CAWKGSDLSGNTIYF
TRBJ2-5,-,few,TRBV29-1,TGCAGCGTTGGGTTAGGCGAGACCCAGTACTTC,CSVGLGETQYF
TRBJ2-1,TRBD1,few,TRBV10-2,TGCGCCAGCAGGCCGACCGGGACAGTGTACAATGAGCAGTTCTTC,CASRPTGTVYNEQFF
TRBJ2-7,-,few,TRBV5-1,TGCGCCAGCAGCCAAGAGGGGGGCCGCGAGCAGTACTTC,CASSQEGGREQYF
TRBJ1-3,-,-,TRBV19,TGTGCCAGTAGTTCGCGGACAGTTGGAAACACCATATATTTT,CASSSRTVGNTIYF
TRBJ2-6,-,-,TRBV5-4,TGTGCCAGCAGCTTGGGGGGACCTACTGGGGCCAACGTCCTGACTTTC,CASSLGGPTGANVLTF
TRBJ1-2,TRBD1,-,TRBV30,TGTGCCTGGAGGGGAGGGGACAGAAGAAGCCGGCGCGATGGCTACACCTTC,CAWRGGDRRSRRDGYTF
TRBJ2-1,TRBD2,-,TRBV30,TGTGCCTGGGGGCGGAGCGGGGGGAACAATGAGCAGTTCTTC,CAWGRSGGNNEQFF
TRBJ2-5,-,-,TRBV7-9,TGTGCCAGCAGCCCCCAGGGATTCCAAGAGACCCAGTACTTC,CASSPQGFQETQYF
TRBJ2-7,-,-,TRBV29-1,TGCAGCGTTGAAGACGGGTTCTCCTACGAGCAGTACTTC,CSVEDGFSYEQYF
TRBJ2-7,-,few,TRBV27,TGTGCCAGCGGGACAAATGACTACGAGCAGTACTTC,CASGTNDYEQYF
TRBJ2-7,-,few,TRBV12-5,TGTGCTAGGAAGGGCGGGACCTACGAGCAGTACTTC,CARKGGTYEQYF
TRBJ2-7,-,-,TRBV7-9,TGTGCCAGCAGCGTGTACAGGGCTGCGGGGGAGCAGTACTTC,CASSVYRAAGEQYF
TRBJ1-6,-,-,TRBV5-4,TGTGCCAGCAGCTTCGAAAGCTCCTATAATTCACCCCTCCACTTT,CASSFESSYNSPLHF
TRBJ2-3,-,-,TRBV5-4,TGTGCCAGCAGATTGACAAGGGCCTCCCCTAGCGCTACGCAGTATTTT,CASRLTRASPSATQYF
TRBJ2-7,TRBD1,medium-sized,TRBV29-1,TGCAGCGTTCGCGCGGGACAGGTTTACTACGAGCAGTACTTC,CSVRAGQVYYEQYF
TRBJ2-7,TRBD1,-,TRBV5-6,TGTGCCAGCAGCGTTGTGGCAGGGGGAAACGAGCAGTACTTC,CASSVVAGGNEQYF
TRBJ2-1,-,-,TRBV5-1,TGCGCCAGCAGCTTGGTGGGGGGCTCTCCGTCTGAGCAGTTCTTC,CASSLVGGSPSEQFF
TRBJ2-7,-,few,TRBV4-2,TGTGCCAGCAGCCAAGATCTTGGCCAGGGAGACTACGAGCAGTACTTC,CASSQDLGQGDYEQYF
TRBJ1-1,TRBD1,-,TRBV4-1,TGCGCCAGCAGCGACAGGGCTCTGAACACTGAAGCTTTCTTT,CASSDRALNTEAFF
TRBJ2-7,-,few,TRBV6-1,TGTGCCAGCGTTGGGGGAAGTGAGCAGTACTTC,CASVGGSEQYF
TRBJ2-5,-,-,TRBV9,TGTGCCAGCAGCCCCCAGGGGTTGGGGAAAGAGACCCAGTACTTC,CASSPQGLGKETQYF
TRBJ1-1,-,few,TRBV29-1,TGCAGCGTTGACCACACTGAAGCTTTCTTT,CSVDHTEAFF
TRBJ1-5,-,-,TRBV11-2,TGTGCCAGCAGCCAGGGCCCTAGCAATCAGCCCCAGCATTTT,CASSQGPSNQPQHF
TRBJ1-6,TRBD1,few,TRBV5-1,TGCGCCAGCAGCTTGGAGGGGACAGACTACCACTTT,CASSLEGTDYHF
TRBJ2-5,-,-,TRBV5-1,TGCGCCAGCAGCTTGCAAGGGGCCCTTCAAGAGACCCAGTACTTC,CASSLQGALQETQYF
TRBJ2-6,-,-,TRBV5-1,TGCGCCAGCAGCTTGGAGGCAGGGCGAGGGGCCAACGTCCTGACTTTC,CASSLEAGRGANVLTF
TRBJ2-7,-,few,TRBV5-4,TGTGCCAGCAGCTTCGGACAGTTCTACGAGCAGTACTTC,CASSFGQFYEQYF